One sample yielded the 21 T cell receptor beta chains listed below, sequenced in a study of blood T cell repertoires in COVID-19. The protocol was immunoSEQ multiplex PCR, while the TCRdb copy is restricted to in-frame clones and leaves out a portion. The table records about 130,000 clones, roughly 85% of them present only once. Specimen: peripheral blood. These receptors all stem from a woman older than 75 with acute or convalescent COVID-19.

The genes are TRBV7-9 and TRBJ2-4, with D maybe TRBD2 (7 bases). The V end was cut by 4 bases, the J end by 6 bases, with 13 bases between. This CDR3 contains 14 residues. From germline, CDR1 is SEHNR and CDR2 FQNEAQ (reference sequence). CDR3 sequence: CASSSEGGGNIQYF. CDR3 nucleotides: TGTGCCAGCAGCTCAGAGGGAGGGGGAAACATTCAGTACTTC.

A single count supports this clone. In DNA form, the CDR3 reads TGTGCCAGCAGCTTACGCCCGGCAGGAAACACAGATACGCAGTATTTT. This codes for CASSLRPAGNTDTQYF. The rearrangement links TRBV7-3 to TRBJ2-3; D not resolved. This CDR3 spans 16 amino acids. CDR1 SGHTA and CDR2 FQGTGA come from the germline V gene. Trimming removed 2 bases at V and 2 bases at J, with 14 bases between.

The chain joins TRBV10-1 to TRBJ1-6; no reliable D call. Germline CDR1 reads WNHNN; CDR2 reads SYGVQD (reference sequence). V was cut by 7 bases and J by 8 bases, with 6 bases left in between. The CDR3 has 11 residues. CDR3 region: CASTQDSPLHF. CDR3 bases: TGCGCCAGCACCCAGGATTCACCCCTCCACTTT.

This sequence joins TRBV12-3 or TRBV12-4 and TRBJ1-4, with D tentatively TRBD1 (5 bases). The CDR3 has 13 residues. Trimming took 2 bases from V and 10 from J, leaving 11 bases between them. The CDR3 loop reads CASSLRQGGKLFF. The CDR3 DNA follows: TGTGCCAGCAGTTTAAGGCAGGGTGGAAAACTGTTTTTT.

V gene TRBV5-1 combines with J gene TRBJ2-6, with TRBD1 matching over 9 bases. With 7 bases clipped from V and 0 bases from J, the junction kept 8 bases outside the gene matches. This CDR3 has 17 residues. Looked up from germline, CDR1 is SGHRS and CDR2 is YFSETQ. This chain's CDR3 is CASCPWTGASGANVLTF. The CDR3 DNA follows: TGCGCCAGCTGTCCATGGACAGGGGCCTCTGGGGCCAACGTCCTGACTTTC. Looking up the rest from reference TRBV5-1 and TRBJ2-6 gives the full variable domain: KAGVTQTPRYLIKTRGQQVTLSCSPISGHRSVSWYQQTPGQGLQFLFEYFSETQRNKGNFPGRFSGRQFSNSRSEMNVSTLELGDSALYLCASCPWTGASGANVLTFGAGSRLTVL.

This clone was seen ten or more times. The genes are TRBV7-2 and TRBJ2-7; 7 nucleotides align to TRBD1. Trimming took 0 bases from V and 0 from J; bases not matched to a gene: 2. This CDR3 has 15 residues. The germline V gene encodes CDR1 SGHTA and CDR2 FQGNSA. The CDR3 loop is CASSLAWDSSYEQYF. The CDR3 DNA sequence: TGTGCCAGCAGCTTAGCTTGGGACAGCTCCTACGAGCAGTACTTC.

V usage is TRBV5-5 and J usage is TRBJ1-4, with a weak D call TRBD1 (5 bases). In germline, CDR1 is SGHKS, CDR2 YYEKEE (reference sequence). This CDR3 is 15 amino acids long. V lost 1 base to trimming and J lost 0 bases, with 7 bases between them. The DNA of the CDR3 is TGTGCCAGCAGCTTGCGGGGGGCAACTAATGAAAAACTGTTTTTT. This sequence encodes CASSLRGATNEKLFF.

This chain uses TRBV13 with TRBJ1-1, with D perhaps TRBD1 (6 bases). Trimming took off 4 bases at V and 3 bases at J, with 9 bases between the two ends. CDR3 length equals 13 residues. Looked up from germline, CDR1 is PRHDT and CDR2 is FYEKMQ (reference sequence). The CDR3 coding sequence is TGTGCCAGCAGCTCGGGGGGCTACACTGAAGCTTTCTTT. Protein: CASSSGGYTEAFF.

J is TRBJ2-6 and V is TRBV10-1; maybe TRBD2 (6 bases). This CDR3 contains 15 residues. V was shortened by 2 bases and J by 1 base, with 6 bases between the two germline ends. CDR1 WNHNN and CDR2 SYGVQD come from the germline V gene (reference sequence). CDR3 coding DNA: TGCGCCAGCAGTGAGGCGGGATCTGGGGCCAACGTCCTGACTTTC. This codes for CASSEAGSGANVLTF.

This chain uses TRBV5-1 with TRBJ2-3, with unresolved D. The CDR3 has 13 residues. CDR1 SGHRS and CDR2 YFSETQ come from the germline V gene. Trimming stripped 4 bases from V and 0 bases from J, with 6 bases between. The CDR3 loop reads CASSELSTDTQYF. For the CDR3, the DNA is TGCGCCAGCAGCGAACTGAGCACAGATACGCAGTATTTT.

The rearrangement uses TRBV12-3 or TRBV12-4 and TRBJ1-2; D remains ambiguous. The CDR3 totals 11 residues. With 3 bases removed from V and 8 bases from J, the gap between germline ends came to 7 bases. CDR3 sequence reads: CASSFGQGYTF. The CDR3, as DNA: TGTGCCAGCAGTTTTGGGCAGGGCTACACCTTC.

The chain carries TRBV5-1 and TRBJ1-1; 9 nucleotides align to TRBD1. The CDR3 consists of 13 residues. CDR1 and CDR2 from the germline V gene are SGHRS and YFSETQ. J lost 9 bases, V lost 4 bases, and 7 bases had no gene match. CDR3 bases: TGCGCCAGCAGCACGGGACAGGGCGGACAAGCTTTCTTT. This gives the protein CASSTGQGGQAFF.

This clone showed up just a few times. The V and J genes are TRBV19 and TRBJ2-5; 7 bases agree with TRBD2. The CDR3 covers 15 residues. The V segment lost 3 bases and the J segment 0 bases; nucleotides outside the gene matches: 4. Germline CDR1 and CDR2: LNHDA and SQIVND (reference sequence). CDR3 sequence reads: CASSIGLADQETQYF. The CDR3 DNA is TGTGCCAGTAGTATTGGCCTAGCGGACCAAGAGACCCAGTACTTC.

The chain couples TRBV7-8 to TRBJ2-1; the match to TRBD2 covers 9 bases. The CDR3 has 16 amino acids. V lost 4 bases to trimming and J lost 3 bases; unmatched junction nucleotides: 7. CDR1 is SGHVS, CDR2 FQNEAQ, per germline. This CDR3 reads CASSSWDSGGYNEQFF. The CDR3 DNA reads TGTGCCAGCAGCTCATGGGATAGCGGGGGCTACAATGAGCAGTTCTTC.

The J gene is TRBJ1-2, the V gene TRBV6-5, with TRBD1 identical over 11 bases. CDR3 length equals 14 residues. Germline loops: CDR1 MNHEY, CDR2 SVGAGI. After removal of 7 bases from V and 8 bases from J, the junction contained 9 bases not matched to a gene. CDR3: CASTRDRGGGGYTF. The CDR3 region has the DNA TGTGCCAGCACTAGGGACAGGGGGGGTGGAGGCTACACCTTC.

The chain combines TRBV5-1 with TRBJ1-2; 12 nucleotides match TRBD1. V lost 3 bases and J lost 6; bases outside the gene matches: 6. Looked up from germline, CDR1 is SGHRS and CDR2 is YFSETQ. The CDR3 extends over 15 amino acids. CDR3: CASSSWGTGGNGYTF. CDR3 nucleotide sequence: TGCGCCAGCAGCTCTTGGGGGACAGGGGGCAATGGCTACACCTTC.

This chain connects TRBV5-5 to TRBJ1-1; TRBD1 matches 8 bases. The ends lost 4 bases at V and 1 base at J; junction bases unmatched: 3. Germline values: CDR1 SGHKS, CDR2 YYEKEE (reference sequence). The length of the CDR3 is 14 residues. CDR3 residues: CASSLDRGNTEAFF. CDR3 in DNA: TGTGCCAGCAGCCTAGACAGGGGGAACACTGAAGCTTTCTTT. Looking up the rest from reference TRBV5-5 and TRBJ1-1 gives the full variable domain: DAGVTQSPTHLIKTRGQQVTLRCSPISGHKSVSWYQQVLGQGPQFIFQYYEKEERGRGNFPDRFSARQFPNYSSELNVNALLLGDSALYLCASSLDRGNTEAFFGQGTRLTVV.

The chain's CDR3 is CASSVHAQGREGYTF. CDR3 bases: TGTGCCAGCAGCGTCCACGCACAGGGACGAGAGGGCTACACCTTC. The chain recombines TRBV9 with TRBJ1-2; the D gene is possibly TRBD1 (6 bases). Germline values: CDR1 SGDLS, CDR2 YYNGEE. This CDR3 region has 15 residues. V was shortened by 2 bases and J by 8 bases, with 19 bases between the two germline ends.

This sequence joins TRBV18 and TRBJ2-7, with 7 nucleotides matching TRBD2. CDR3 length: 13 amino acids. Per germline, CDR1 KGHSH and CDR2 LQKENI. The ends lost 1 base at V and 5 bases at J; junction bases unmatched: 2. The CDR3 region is CASSPRLADEQYV. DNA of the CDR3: TGTGCCAGCTCACCACGACTAGCAGACGAGCAGTACGTC.

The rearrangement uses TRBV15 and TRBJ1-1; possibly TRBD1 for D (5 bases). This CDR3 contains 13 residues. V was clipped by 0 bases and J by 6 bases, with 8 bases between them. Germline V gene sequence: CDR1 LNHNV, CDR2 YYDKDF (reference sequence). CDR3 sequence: CATSRDKGAEAFF. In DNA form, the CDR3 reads TGTGCCACCAGCAGAGATAAAGGGGCTGAAGCTTTCTTT. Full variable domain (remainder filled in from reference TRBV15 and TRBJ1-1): DAMVIQNPRYQVTQFGKPVTLSCSQTLNHNVMYWYQQKSSQAPKLLFHYYDKDFNNEADTPDNFQSRRPNTSFCFLDIRSPGLGDTAMYLCATSRDKGAEAFFGQGTRLTVV.

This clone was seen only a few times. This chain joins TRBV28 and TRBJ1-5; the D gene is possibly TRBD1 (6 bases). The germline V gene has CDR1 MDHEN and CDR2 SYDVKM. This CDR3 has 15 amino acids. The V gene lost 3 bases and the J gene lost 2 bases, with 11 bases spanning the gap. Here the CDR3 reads CASSLGARGNQPQHF. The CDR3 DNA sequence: TGTGCCAGCAGTTTGGGGGCGCGGGGCAATCAGCCCCAGCATTTT.